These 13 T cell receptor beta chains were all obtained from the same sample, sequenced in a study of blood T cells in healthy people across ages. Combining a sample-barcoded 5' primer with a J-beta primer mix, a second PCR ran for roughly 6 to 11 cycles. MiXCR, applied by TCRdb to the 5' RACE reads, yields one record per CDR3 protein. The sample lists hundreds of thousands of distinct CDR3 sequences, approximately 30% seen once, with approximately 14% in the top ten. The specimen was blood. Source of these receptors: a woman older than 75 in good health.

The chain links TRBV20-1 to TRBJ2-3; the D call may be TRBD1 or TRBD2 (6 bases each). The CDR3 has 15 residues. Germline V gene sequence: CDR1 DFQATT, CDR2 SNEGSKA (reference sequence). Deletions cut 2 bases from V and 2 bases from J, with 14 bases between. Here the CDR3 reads CSARKKGGNTDTQYF. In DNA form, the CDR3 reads TGCAGTGCTAGAAAAAAGGGGGGAAACACAGATACGCAGTATTTT.

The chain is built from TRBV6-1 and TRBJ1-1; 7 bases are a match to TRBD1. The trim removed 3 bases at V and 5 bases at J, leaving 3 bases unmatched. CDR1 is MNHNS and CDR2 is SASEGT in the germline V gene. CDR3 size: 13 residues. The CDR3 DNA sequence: TGTGCCAGCAGTGAGAGGGGGCCAACTGAAGCTTTCTTT. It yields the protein CASSERGPTEAFF.

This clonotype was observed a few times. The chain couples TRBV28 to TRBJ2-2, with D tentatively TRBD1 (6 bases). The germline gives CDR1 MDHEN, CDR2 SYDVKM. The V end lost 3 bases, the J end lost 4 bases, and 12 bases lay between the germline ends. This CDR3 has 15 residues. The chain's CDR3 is CASSLSRGGTGELFF. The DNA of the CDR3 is TGTGCCAGCAGTTTGTCAAGAGGGGGCACCGGGGAGCTGTTTTTT.

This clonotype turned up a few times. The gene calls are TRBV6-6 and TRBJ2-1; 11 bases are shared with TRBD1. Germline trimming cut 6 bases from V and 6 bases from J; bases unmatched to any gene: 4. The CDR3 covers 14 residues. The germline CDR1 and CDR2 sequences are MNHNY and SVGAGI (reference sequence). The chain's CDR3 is CASRAGTGGNEQFF. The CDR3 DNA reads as TGTGCCAGCAGAGCCGGGACAGGGGGCAATGAGCAGTTCTTC.

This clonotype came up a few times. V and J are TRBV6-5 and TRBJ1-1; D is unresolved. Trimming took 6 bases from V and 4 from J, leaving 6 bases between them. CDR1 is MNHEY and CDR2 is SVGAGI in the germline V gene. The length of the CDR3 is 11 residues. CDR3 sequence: CASRGPTEAFF. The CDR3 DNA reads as TGTGCCAGCAGGGGTCCCACTGAAGCTTTCTTT.

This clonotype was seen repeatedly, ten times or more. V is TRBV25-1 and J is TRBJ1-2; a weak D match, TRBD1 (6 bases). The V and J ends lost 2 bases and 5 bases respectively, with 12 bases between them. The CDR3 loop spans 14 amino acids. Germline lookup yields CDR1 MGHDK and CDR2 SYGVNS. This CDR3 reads CASSEAGGGYGYTF. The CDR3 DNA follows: TGTGCCAGCAGTGAAGCCGGGGGCGGGTATGGCTACACCTTC.

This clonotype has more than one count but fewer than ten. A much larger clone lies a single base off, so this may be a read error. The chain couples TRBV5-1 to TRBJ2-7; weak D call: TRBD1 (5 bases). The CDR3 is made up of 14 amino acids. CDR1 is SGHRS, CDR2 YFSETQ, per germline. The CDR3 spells CASRVGPSSYGQYF. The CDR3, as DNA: TGCGCCAGCAGGGTGGGGCCAAGCTCCTACGGGCAGTACTTC.

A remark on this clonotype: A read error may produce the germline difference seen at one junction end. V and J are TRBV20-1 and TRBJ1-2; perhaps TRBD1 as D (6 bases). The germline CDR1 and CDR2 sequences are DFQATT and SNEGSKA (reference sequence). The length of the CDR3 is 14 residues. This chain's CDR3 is CRASPRGGGHGYTF. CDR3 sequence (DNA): TGCAGGGCTAGCCCGAGGGGGGGAGGGCATGGCTACACCTTC.

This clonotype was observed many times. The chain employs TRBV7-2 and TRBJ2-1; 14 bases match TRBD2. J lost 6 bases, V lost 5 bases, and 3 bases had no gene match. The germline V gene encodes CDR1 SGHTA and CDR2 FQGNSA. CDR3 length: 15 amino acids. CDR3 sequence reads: CASSPGLAGVNEQFF. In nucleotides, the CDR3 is TGTGCCAGCAGCCCGGGACTAGCGGGGGTCAATGAGCAGTTCTTC.

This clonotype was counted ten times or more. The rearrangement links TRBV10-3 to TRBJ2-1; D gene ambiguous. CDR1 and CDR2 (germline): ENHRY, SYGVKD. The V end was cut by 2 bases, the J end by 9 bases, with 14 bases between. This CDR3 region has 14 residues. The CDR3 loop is CAISERGSPGEQFF. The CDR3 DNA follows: TGTGCCATCAGTGAGCGAGGCTCCCCGGGTGAGCAGTTCTTC.

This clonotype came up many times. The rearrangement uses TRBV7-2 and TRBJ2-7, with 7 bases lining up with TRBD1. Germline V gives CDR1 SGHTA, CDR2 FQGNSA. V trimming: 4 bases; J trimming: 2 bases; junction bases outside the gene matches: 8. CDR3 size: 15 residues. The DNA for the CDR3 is TGTGCCAGCAGCTCCGACAGGGACCACCCCTACGAGCAGTACTTC. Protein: CASSSDRDHPYEQYF. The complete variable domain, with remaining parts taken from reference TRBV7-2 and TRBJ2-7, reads GAGVSQSPSNKVTEKGKDVELRCDPISGHTALYWYRQSLGQGLEFLIYFQGNSAPDKSGLPSDRFSAERTGGSVSTLTIQRTQQEDSAVYLCASSSDRDHPYEQYFGPGTRLTVT.

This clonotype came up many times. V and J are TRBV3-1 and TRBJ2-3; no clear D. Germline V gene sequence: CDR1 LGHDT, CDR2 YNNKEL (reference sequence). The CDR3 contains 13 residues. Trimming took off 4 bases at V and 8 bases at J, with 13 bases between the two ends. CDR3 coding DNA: TGTGCCAGCAGCCCCGCCCCCGCCGGTACGCAGTATTTT. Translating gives CASSPAPAGTQYF.

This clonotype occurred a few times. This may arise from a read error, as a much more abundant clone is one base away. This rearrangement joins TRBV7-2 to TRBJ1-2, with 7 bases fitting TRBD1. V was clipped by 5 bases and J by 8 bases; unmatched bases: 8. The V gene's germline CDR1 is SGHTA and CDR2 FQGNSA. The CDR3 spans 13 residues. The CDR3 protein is CASSPGTARGYTF. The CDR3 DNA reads TGTGCCAGCAGCCCGGGGACAGCGAGGGGCTACACCTTC. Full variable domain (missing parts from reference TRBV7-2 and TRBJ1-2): GAGVSQSPSNKVTEKGKDVELRCDPISGHTALYWYRQSLGQGLEFLIYFQGNSAPDKSGLPSDRFSAERTGGSVSTLTIQRTQQEDSAVYLCASSPGTARGYTFGSGTRLTVV.